Shown below are 26 T cell receptor beta chains from a single sample sequenced in a study of T cells in Graves' hyperthyroidism and ophthalmopathy. RNA transcripts were the template for amplifying TCR beta CDR3 regions. Primed by the HTBI set, a first-round RT-PCR was run on the TCR CDR3. Each CDR3 protein gets one entry after TCRdb re-called the multiplex PCR reads with MiXCR. The sample has roughly 510,000 distinct CDR3 sequences; about 45% are singletons. The sequenced sample consisted of peripheral blood or thyroid tissue (not recorded which). All receptors derive from an adult woman with Graves' disease, either hyperthyroidism or ophthalmopathy (not recorded which).

The sample holds many counts of this clonotype. The chain couples TRBV7-2 to TRBJ2-5, with 8 nucleotides matching TRBD1. The ends lost 2 bases at V and 3 bases at J; junction bases unmatched: 2. The germline CDR1 and CDR2 sequences are SGHTA and FQGNSA. CDR3 length: 14 residues. CDR3 sequence (DNA): TGTGCCAGCAGCTTAATGACAGGGGAAGAGACCCAGTACTTC. It specifies CASSLMTGEETQYF.

This sequence joins TRBV7-3 and TRBJ1-1; tentatively, D is TRBD2 (5 bases). TRBJ2-2 explains the end of the DNA better; the J call may be wrong. The V gene's germline CDR1 is SGHTA and CDR2 FQGTGA. The CDR3 loop spans 15 amino acids. The DNA of the CDR3 is TGTGCCAGCAGCCTTGCCAGCGTTGGAGGTGGGGAGCTGTTTTTT. Translation gives CASSLASVGGGELFF.

The chain has TRBV15 and TRBJ2-2; D remains ambiguous. The CDR3 runs 13 residues. The V end lost 5 bases, the J end lost 2 bases, and 6 bases lay between the germline ends. From germline, CDR1 is LNHNV and CDR2 YYDKDF (reference sequence). CDR3 coding DNA: TGTGCCACCAGCGACGTCAACACCGGGGAGCTGTTTTTT. Translation gives CATSDVNTGELFF.

The V call is TRBV2, the J call TRBJ1-4; D possibly corresponds to TRBD1 (5 bases). The CDR3 is 17 amino acids. Germline CDR1 SNHLY, CDR2 FYNNEI. V dropped 10 bases and J dropped 0 bases, with 21 bases sitting between them. The DNA of the CDR3 is TGTGCCACCACTAGGGCGGGGGGAAGCCCAACTAATGAAAAACTGTTTTTT. It is translated as CATTRAGGSPTNEKLFF.

V and J are TRBV4-1 and TRBJ2-7; TRBD2 agrees at 7 bases. The CDR3 covers 17 residues. Germline trimming cut 1 base from V and 0 bases from J; bases unmatched to any gene: 9. Germline CDR1 reads MGHRA; CDR2 reads YSYEKL. CDR3 sequence (DNA): TGCGCCAGCAGCCAAGGGTGGGAGGGTAAGAGCTCCTACGAGCAGTACTTC. Translating it yields CASSQGWEGKSSYEQYF.

This chain uses TRBV28 with TRBJ1-5, with D unclear. This CDR3 contains 11 residues. V was pared by 4 bases and J by 6 bases, with 4 bases between. Germline V gives CDR1 MDHEN, CDR2 SYDVKM. The CDR3 loop is CASSSRQPQHF. The CDR3 DNA reads as TGTGCCAGCAGTTCGCGTCAGCCCCAGCATTTT.

A note on this clonotype: Relative to the germline gene, one junction end is altered; a read error may explain this. The rearrangement uses TRBV6-2 or TRBV6-3 and TRBJ2-7, with TRBD2 matching over 8 bases. This CDR3 is 16 amino acids long. CDR1 is MNHEY and CDR2 is SVGEGT in the germline V gene. CDR3 sequence: CAGSYGVAGNGYEQYF. The CDR3 DNA follows: TGTGCCGGCAGTTACGGAGTAGCGGGAAATGGATACGAGCAGTACTTC.

V gene TRBV3-1 combines with J gene TRBJ1-2; no reliable D call. Trimming took 0 bases from V and 10 from J, leaving 6 bases between them. This CDR3 is 11 amino acids long. The germline gives CDR1 LGHDT, CDR2 YNNKEL (reference sequence). CDR3 loop: CASSQEIFYTF. CDR3 in DNA: TGTGCCAGCAGCCAAGAAATCTTCTACACCTTC.

The rearrangement links TRBV10-3 to TRBJ1-2; D is ambiguous. Between the trimmed V and J ends, which lost 11 bases and 0 bases, there was a span of 28 bases. Germline V gives CDR1 ENHRY, CDR2 SYGVKD. The CDR3 contains 18 residues. The CDR3 sequence: CASKDGAGTRESNYGYTF. Written as DNA, the CDR3 is TGTGCCTCCAAAGACGGAGCCGGTACTCGAGAGTCTAACTATGGCTACACCTTC.

The CDR3 coding sequence is TGTGCCAGCAGCCCCCCGGGAATAGCGGGGAACACTGAAGCTTTCTTT. Translation: CASSPPGIAGNTEAFF. The V and J genes are TRBV7-2 and TRBJ1-1; the D is unclear. Germline CDR1 is SGHTA and CDR2 is FQGNSA. V shed 5 bases and J shed 1 base, with 17 bases lying between them. The CDR3 contains 16 residues.

J is TRBJ2-7 and V is TRBV13; D might be TRBD1 (6 bases). This CDR3 contains 14 residues. Germline V gives CDR1 PRHDT, CDR2 FYEKMQ (reference sequence). V lost 5 bases to trimming and J lost 2 bases, with 13 bases between them. DNA of the CDR3: TGTGCCAGCAGCACCCGACAGGCAGCCTACGAGCAGTACTTC. As protein: CASSTRQAAYEQYF.

This chain uses TRBV5-1 with TRBJ1-1, with 9 bases fitting TRBD1. The CDR3 loop spans 14 amino acids. V gave up 0 bases and J gave up 7 bases; unmatched junction bases: 4. Germline CDR1 is SGHRS and CDR2 is YFSETQ. Here the CDR3 DNA reads TGCGCCAGCAGCTTGGGGGACAGGGTAGGTGAAGCTTTCTTT. It specifies CASSLGDRVGEAFF.

This chain joins TRBV19 and TRBJ2-2, with 7 bases matching TRBD1. V gave up 4 bases and J gave up 13 bases; unmatched junction bases: 3. CDR1 is LNHDA and CDR2 is SQIVND in the germline V gene (reference sequence). The CDR3 totals 11 residues. CDR3 in amino acids: CASSTYRGLFF. CDR3 DNA: TGTGCCAGTAGTACCTACAGGGGGCTGTTTTTT.

This clonotype showed up many times. The chain combines TRBV5-1 with TRBJ1-2; 9 nucleotides line up with TRBD1. The CDR3 runs 16 residues. Unmatched junction bases numbered 6, after V lost 0 bases and J lost 3 bases. Germline-derived CDR1 and CDR2 are SGHRS and YFSETQ. For the CDR3, the DNA is TGCGCCAGCAGCTTGGTAGGGACAGGGCTGGACTATGGCTACACCTTC. Its translation: CASSLVGTGLDYGYTF. Filled out from reference TRBV5-1 and TRBJ1-2, the complete variable domain reads KAGVTQTPRYLIKTRGQQVTLSCSPISGHRSVSWYQQTPGQGLQFLFEYFSETQRNKGNFPGRFSGRQFSNSRSEMNVSTLELGDSALYLCASSLVGTGLDYGYTFGSGTRLTVV.

CDR3 sequence: CASRGTTGMYGYTF. The CDR3 DNA sequence: TGTGCCAGCAGGGGTACGACAGGGATGTATGGCTACACCTTC. This chain connects TRBV7-9 to TRBJ1-2; 7 bases are a match to TRBD1. V trimming: 6 bases; J trimming: 5 bases; junction bases outside the gene matches: 9. This CDR3 region has 14 residues. Germline-derived CDR1 and CDR2 are SEHNR and FQNEAQ (reference sequence). The full variable domain, in which reference TRBV7-9 and TRBJ1-2 provide the parts outside the CDR3, is DTGVSQNPRHKITKRGQNVTFRCDPISEHNRLYWYRQTLGQGPEFLTYFQNEAQLEKSRLLSDRFSAERPKGSFSTLEIQRTEQGDSAMYLCASRGTTGMYGYTFGSGTRLTVV.

This clonotype was counted many times. The gene calls are TRBV29-1 and TRBJ1-2; D gene ambiguous. The V gene lost 4 bases and the J gene lost 6 bases, with 9 bases spanning the gap. The CDR3 is made up of 11 amino acids. Per the germline V gene, CDR1 is SQVTM and CDR2 is ANQGSEA. CDR3 coding DNA: TGCAGCGTTGGGGCGGGTGATGGCTACACCTTC. Its protein product is CSVGAGDGYTF.

The chain carries TRBV10-3 and TRBJ1-1; 10 nucleotides match TRBD1. V gave up 7 bases and J gave up 4 bases; unmatched junction bases: 9. From germline, CDR1 is ENHRY and CDR2 SYGVKD. The CDR3 totals 15 residues. This chain's CDR3 is CAINPGQGTITEAFF. As DNA, the CDR3 is TGTGCCATCAATCCGGGACAGGGGACGATCACTGAAGCTTTCTTT.

A word on this clonotype: Germline is not matched at one junction end, which may reflect a read error. The V gene is TRBV2, the J gene TRBJ2-2, with D perhaps TRBD2 (7 bases). The germline CDR1 and CDR2 sequences are SNHLY and FYNNEI. The CDR3 consists of 15 residues. CDR3 amino acids: CASSTKGGGTGELLF. The CDR3 region has the DNA TGTGCCAGCAGCACCAAGGGAGGGGGTACCGGGGAGCTGCTTTTT.

This rearrangement joins TRBV7-9 to TRBJ2-7; 7 nucleotides align to TRBD2. The last part of the DNA fits TRBJ2-1 better; the J call may be wrong. Germline V gene sequence: CDR1 SEHNR, CDR2 FQNEAQ (reference sequence). The CDR3 is 14 residues long. The CDR3 region is CASSLTQVAGEQFF. The CDR3 DNA sequence: TGTGCCAGCAGCTTAACGCAGGTAGCGGGTGAGCAGTTCTTC.

In the case of this clonotype: Possible read error: a much larger clone is one base away. The V and J genes are TRBV4-1 and TRBJ2-6; D unclear. This CDR3 region has 16 residues. Germline V gene lookup returns CDR1 MGHRA and CDR2 YSYEKL. Trimming pared 8 bases from V and 4 bases from J, leaving 18 bases between. The CDR3 region is CASGAPAESGANVLTF. The DNA of the CDR3 is TGCGCCAGCGGCGCTCCGGCGGAATCCGGGGCCAACGTCCTGACTTTC.

This clonotype was counted ten times or more. This sequence joins TRBV12-3 or TRBV12-4 and TRBJ1-1, with no clear D. CDR3 length: 14 amino acids. V was cut by 6 bases and J by 1 base, with 12 bases left in between. The CDR3 protein is CASSFGGTNTEAFF. Written as DNA, the CDR3 is TGTGCCAGCAGCTTCGGAGGTACGAACACTGAAGCTTTCTTT.

At least ten counts were recorded for this clonotype. The chain couples TRBV11-2 to TRBJ1-1; D remains ambiguous. Per germline, CDR1 SGHAT and CDR2 FQNNGV. V lost 5 bases and J lost 2, with 12 bases in between. The CDR3 covers 14 residues. The CDR3 sequence: CASSRHSSNTEAFF. CDR3 coding DNA: TGTGCCAGCAGCCGCCATTCGAGTAACACTGAAGCTTTCTTT. Together with reference TRBV11-2 and TRBJ1-1, the CDR3 gives the full variable domain: EAGVAQSPRYKIIEKRQSVAFWCNPISGHATLYWYQQILGQGPKLLIQFQNNGVVDDSQLPKDRFSAERLKGVDSTLKIQPAKLEDSAVYLCASSRHSSNTEAFFGQGTRLTVV.

V gene TRBV24-1 combines with J gene TRBJ2-7; D remains unclear. There are 13 residues in the CDR3. Between the trimmed V and J ends, which lost 4 bases and 12 bases, there was a span of 18 bases. The germline gives CDR1 KGHDR, CDR2 SFDVKD. CDR3 protein: CATSDPLSSIRYF. The CDR3 nucleotides read TGTGCCACCAGTGACCCCCTGTCATCTATACGGTACTTC.

This clonotype has just a few counts. The J gene is TRBJ1-5, the V gene TRBV7-9; D gene unclear. Per the germline V gene, CDR1 is SEHNR and CDR2 is FQNEAQ (reference sequence). Trimming pared 5 bases from V and 5 bases from J, leaving 10 bases between. CDR3 length: 13 amino acids. CDR3 DNA sequence: TGTGCCAGCAGCGAGGACGGTTATCAGCCCCAGCATTTT. Translation gives CASSEDGYQPQHF.

This chain connects TRBV5-1 to TRBJ1-5; the D is unclear. Looked up from germline, CDR1 is SGHRS and CDR2 is YFSETQ. This CDR3 has 15 residues. Deletions cut 2 bases from V and 6 bases from J, with 15 bases between. The CDR3 DNA follows: TGCGCCAGCAGCTTAGACGGCCAGTACGGTCAGCCCCAGCATTTT. Translation: CASSLDGQYGQPQHF. The full variable domain, its missing parts supplied by reference TRBV5-1 and TRBJ1-5, is KAGVTQTPRYLIKTRGQQVTLSCSPISGHRSVSWYQQTPGQGLQFLFEYFSETQRNKGNFPGRFSGRQFSNSRSEMNVSTLELGDSALYLCASSLDGQYGQPQHFGDGTRLSIL.

The rearrangement joins TRBV20-1 to TRBJ1-5, with no clear D. The CDR3 covers 14 residues. The V gene lost 0 bases and the J gene lost 8 bases, with 14 bases spanning the gap. Germline CDR1 and CDR2: DFQATT and SNEGSKA (reference sequence). The CDR3 DNA reads as TGCAGTGCTAGAGATCGAGAAGCTACCGAGCCCCAGCATTTT. Residues: CSARDREATEPQHF.